This T cell receptor beta chain was retrieved from a study of brain T cells in children with intractable seizures. Germline loops: CDR1 MNHEY, CDR2 SMNVEV (reference sequence). The CDR3 totals 13 residues. V was cut by 0 bases and J by 7 bases, with 7 bases left in between. Regarding time point: blood from clinic visit 5 months post-surgery; TSC patient then seizure free. TCRdb's table, derived via immunoSEQ multiplex PCR, lists solely in-frame clones and lacks some. The data show under 400,000 clones, with about 93% seen just once and around 6% held by the top ten. Specimen: peripheral blood, collected about 5 months after surgery. This rearrangement joins TRBV27 to TRBJ1-5; D is uncertain. The receptor was derived from a boy less than two years old with tuberous sclerosis and intractable seizures. The CDR3 nucleotides read TGTGCCAGCAGTTTATCCTTATCCCAGCCCCAGCATTTT. Its translation: CASSLSLSQPQHF.